The source of this T cell receptor (beta chain) is a study of blood T cell repertoires in COVID-19. Produced via immunoSEQ multiplex PCR; TCRdb's table is partial and in-frame only. The table has 95,000 to 150,000 clones, about four fifths seen once. The CDR3 is 14 residues long. V was clipped by 4 bases and J by 1 base, with 11 bases between them. Germline loops: CDR1 SQVTM, CDR2 ANQGSEA. What was sequenced was PBMCs or T cells enriched from blood (not recorded which). This chain uses TRBV29-1 with TRBJ1-5; D unclear. The sequence was obtained from a woman in her 30s who had recovered from COVID-19. CDR3 bases: TGCAGCGTTGGATGGGGAGGAAGCAATCAGCCCCAGCATTTT. Translating gives CSVGWGGSNQPQHF. The whole variable domain, filled in from reference TRBV29-1 and TRBJ1-5, reads SAVISQKPSRDICQRGTSLTIQCQVDSQVTMMFWYRQQPGQSLTLIATANQGSEATYESGFVIDKFPISRPNLTFSTLTVSNMSPEDSSIYLCSVGWGGSNQPQHFGDGTRLSIL.